This T cell receptor (beta chain) was documented in a study of human T cells and chemical hapten exposure. Germline CDR1 and CDR2: SGHRS and YFSETQ. The CDR3 length is 16 residues. Trimming took 3 bases from V and 2 from J; bases not matched to a gene: 4. The study, taken as a whole, reports: With regard to DPC sensitization, TCRs above 1 in 1000 frequency did not change. Patch test score rose with PT1 expanded TCRs, significant at 8, 16, 32, not 4. It was expanded TCRs that formed significantly more large CDR3 similarity clusters than controls did.

This clonotype turned up a few times. Its specificity is unknown. Time point here: patch test 1, 2 weeks after DPC sensitization. Stated treatment: therapeutic diphenylcyclopropenone sensitization with weekly scalp DPC. Attachment of unique molecular identifiers to individual cDNA molecules was performed in the library. TCRdb independently ran MiXCR on the RACE reads; one entry per CDR3 protein. The sample records about 120,000 distinct CDR3 sequences, 12% being singletons. Sequenced here: whole blood, sampled in connection with sensitization to the hapten diphenylcyclopropenone (DPC). V is TRBV5-1 and J is TRBJ2-5; 13 bases map to TRBD2. This TCR was recovered from a woman in her forties or fifties with alopecia areata. Some clones in this sample may be carry-over from other donors' samples. CDR3 nucleotide sequence: TGCGCCAGCAGCTGGCTGGGACTAGCGGGGCAAGAGACCCAGTACTTC. As protein: CASSWLGLAGQETQYF.